This TCR beta chain stems from a study of identical twins. TCRdb reanalysed the 5' RACE reads using MiXCR and keeps one entry per CDR3 protein. The sample shows approximately 550,000 distinct CDR3 sequences, about a fifth of them seen only once. The CDR3 runs 13 residues. V trimming: 6 bases; J trimming: 3 bases; junction bases outside the gene matches: 4. Germline CDR1 is SQVTM and CDR2 is ANQGSEA. These data were likewise used in another study, on yellow fever vaccine responses in identical twins.

Material: CD4+ T cells sorted from blood. The chain has TRBV29-1 and TRBJ2-7, with 11 bases that match TRBD2. The TCR comes from a woman aged 18-30 years in good health. The CDR3: CSVLAGGIYEQYF. CDR3 DNA: TGCAGCGTGCTAGCGGGAGGAATCTACGAGCAGTACTTC.